The 27 T cell receptor beta chains below come from one sample, sequenced in a study of T cell responses to AZD1222 COVID-19 vaccine. Here immunoSEQ multiplex PCR was the method, and the copy in TCRdb shows in-frame clones only, minus some. Found here are more than 150,000 clones, 92% of them singletons; the top ten hold approximately 1.2%. Sequenced here: peripheral blood, sampled 28 days after the second AZD1222 dose. These receptors were taken from an adult who received the AZD1222 COVID-19 vaccine.

The rearrangement links TRBV5-1 to TRBJ2-5; no definite D call. In germline, CDR1 is SGHRS, CDR2 YFSETQ. V lost 1 base and J lost 0, with 10 bases in between. CDR3 length: 15 residues. Written as DNA, the CDR3 is TGCGCCAGCAGCTTGACGAGAGGTCACCAAGAGACCCAGTACTTC. Translation: CASSLTRGHQETQYF.

V and J are TRBV25-1 and TRBJ2-7, with D perhaps assigned TRBD1 or TRBD2 (5 bases each). The CDR3 consists of 16 residues. Per the germline V gene, CDR1 is MGHDK and CDR2 is SYGVNS. V gave up 1 base and J gave up 1 base, with 14 bases separating them. DNA of the CDR3: TGTGCCAGCAGTGAATTTAGTCGGGACGGTTCCTACGAGCAGTACTTC. Translation: CASSEFSRDGSYEQYF.

The chain couples TRBV7-9 to TRBJ1-2, with a tentative D call TRBD1 (6 bases). CDR3 length: 15 residues. The V and J ends lost 5 bases and 6 bases respectively, with 19 bases between them. CDR1 and CDR2 (germline): SEHNR, FQNEAQ (reference sequence). The CDR3 here is CASSPTPVPGDGYTF. Written as DNA, the CDR3 is TGTGCCAGCAGCCCAACCCCGGTCCCAGGGGATGGCTACACCTTC.

In its sample, this clone was seen a few times. The chain employs TRBV7-2 and TRBJ2-1, with 7 bases matching TRBD1. After removal of 5 bases from V and 2 bases from J, the junction contained 6 bases not matched to a gene. Germline values: CDR1 SGHTA, CDR2 FQGNSA. The CDR3 consists of 15 residues. The chain's CDR3 is CASSTTGMPYNEQFF. For the CDR3, the DNA is TGTGCCAGCAGCACGACAGGGATGCCCTACAATGAGCAGTTCTTC.

This clone was picked up one time. The chain links TRBV12-5 to TRBJ2-1; TRBD2 aligns across 10 bases. The V and J ends lost 6 bases and 0 bases, in that order; junction bases with no gene match: 20. This CDR3 is built from 21 residues. The germline V gene encodes CDR1 LGHNT and CDR2 FRNRAP. CDR3 nucleotide sequence: TGTGCTAGTGGCCCATACGGAAGGGGACTAGCGTACTCCAGCTCCTACAATGAGCAGTTCTTC. Amino acids: CASGPYGRGLAYSSSYNEQFF.

V usage is TRBV2 and J usage is TRBJ2-7; D tentatively fits TRBD1 or TRBD2 (7 bases each). The CDR3 length is 14 residues. The V gene lost 3 bases and the J gene lost 3 bases, with 12 bases spanning the gap. CDR1 is SNHLY and CDR2 is FYNNEI in the germline V gene. CDR3: CASSDRGGLYEQYF. CDR3 bases: TGTGCCAGCAGTGACAGGGGGGGGCTCTACGAGCAGTACTTC.

CDR3 DNA sequence: TGTGCCAGCAGTGGGTTGACAGGGGGAAAGCCTGGGGCCAACGTCCTGACTTTC. Amino acids: CASSGLTGGKPGANVLTF. The gene calls are TRBV2 and TRBJ2-6; 9 bases fit TRBD1. CDR3 length equals 18 residues. Germline lookup yields CDR1 SNHLY and CDR2 FYNNEI. Trimming cost V 4 bases and J 2 bases; bases outside gene matches: 9.

This chain links TRBV7-3 with TRBJ1-5, with D maybe TRBD1 (6 bases). Germline CDR1 reads SGHTA; CDR2 reads FQGTGA. CDR3 size: 15 residues. Trimming took off 2 bases at V and 0 bases at J, with 8 bases between the two ends. The CDR3 DNA follows: TGTGCCAGCAGCTTACAGGGGAATAGCAATCAGCCCCAGCATTTT. Translation: CASSLQGNSNQPQHF. The full variable domain, in which reference TRBV7-3 and TRBJ1-5 provide the parts outside the CDR3, is GAGVSQTPSNKVTEKGKYVELRCDPISGHTALYWYRQSLGQGPEFLIYFQGTGAADDSGLPNDRFFAVRPEGSVSTLKIQRTERGDSAVYLCASSLQGNSNQPQHFGDGTRLSIL.

The genes are TRBV20-1 and TRBJ1-2; D gene uncertain. There are 11 residues in the CDR3. The V gene's germline CDR1 is DFQATT and CDR2 SNEGSKA (reference sequence). Trimming pared 3 bases from V and 7 bases from J, leaving 9 bases between. The CDR3 spells CSARAGSGYTF. CDR3 DNA sequence: TGCAGTGCTAGGGCGGGGAGTGGCTACACCTTC.

The gene calls are TRBV19 and TRBJ1-2; the D is unclear. The CDR3 has 13 amino acids. Per germline, CDR1 LNHDA and CDR2 SQIVND (reference sequence). Trimming removed 4 bases at V and 8 bases at J, with 14 bases between. CDR3 bases: TGTGCCAGTAGTACAACCCCAACGTACGGCTACACCTTC. This gives the protein CASSTTPTYGYTF.

This sequence joins TRBV28 and TRBJ1-1, with D possibly TRBD1 on 5 matching bases. Germline V lookup: CDR1 MDHEN, CDR2 SYDVKM. The germline V and J ends were trimmed by 11 bases and 3 bases, with 25 bases remaining between them. This CDR3 has 16 residues. CDR3 residues: CASVSGGREDDTEAFF. The CDR3 bases are TGTGCCTCCGTGTCGGGGGGGAGGGAGGATGACACTGAAGCTTTCTTT. Full variable domain (missing parts from reference TRBV28 and TRBJ1-1): DVKVTQSSRYLVKRTGEKVFLECVQDMDHENMFWYRQDPGLGLRLIYFSYDVKMKEKGDIPEGYSVSREKKERFSLILESASTNQTSMYLCASVSGGREDDTEAFFGQGTRLTVV.

CDR3 region: CASSLAPESSYEQYF. The CDR3 DNA reads TGCGCCAGCAGCTTGGCACCAGAATCCTCCTACGAGCAGTACTTC. The V call is TRBV5-1, the J call TRBJ2-7; D uncertain. The CDR3 runs 15 residues. Germline CDR1 reads SGHRS; CDR2 reads YFSETQ. Trimming pared 0 bases from V and 0 bases from J, leaving 10 bases between.

The chain couples TRBV6-4 to TRBJ2-1, with TRBD2 identical over 10 bases. The ends lost 0 bases at V and 5 bases at J; junction bases unmatched: 1. There are 15 residues in the CDR3. From germline, CDR1 is MRHNA and CDR2 SNTAGT. CDR3 DNA sequence: TGTGCCAGCAGTGACTCAGCGGGGGGGAACAATGAGCAGTTCTTC. Translated: CASSDSAGGNNEQFF.

The gene calls are TRBV24-1 and TRBJ2-1, with D perhaps TRBD2 (7 bases). Per germline, CDR1 KGHDR and CDR2 SFDVKD. The germline V and J ends were trimmed by 5 bases and 6 bases, with 13 bases remaining between them. The CDR3 is 14 amino acids. The CDR3, as DNA: TGTGCCACCAGTGTTGAGGGGGGGATCAATGAGCAGTTCTTC. Protein sequence: CATSVEGGINEQFF.

The CDR3 protein is CASTPVGNYGYTF. DNA for the CDR3: TGTGCCAGCACCCCAGTGGGGAACTATGGCTACACCTTC. The chain combines TRBV14 with TRBJ1-2; D gene ambiguous. V lost 7 bases, J lost 2 bases, and 11 bases lay in between. The CDR3 extends over 13 amino acids. Germline-derived CDR1 and CDR2 are SGHDN and FVKESK. Full variable domain (missing parts from reference TRBV14 and TRBJ1-2): EAGVTQFPSHSVIEKGQTVTLRCDPISGHDNLYWYRRVMGKEIKFLLHFVKESKQDESGMPNNRFLAERTGGTYSTLKVQPAELEDSGVYFCASTPVGNYGYTFGSGTRLTVV.

This chain uses TRBV25-1 with TRBJ2-7; D gene uncertain. The CDR3 is 11 residues long. With 0 bases removed from V and 5 bases from J, the gap between germline ends came to 2 bases. Germline CDR1 is MGHDK and CDR2 is SYGVNS. CDR3 in DNA: TGTGCCAGCAGTGAATATAACGAGCAGTACTTC. Translated: CASSEYNEQYF.

The chain links TRBV19 to TRBJ2-1; the D is unclear. V was pared by 7 bases and J by 4 bases, with 11 bases between. Germline lookup yields CDR1 LNHDA and CDR2 SQIVND (reference sequence). CDR3 length: 13 amino acids. In nucleotides, the CDR3 is TGTGCCAGTAAAAGCACAGCATACAATGAGCAGTTCTTC. Its translation: CASKSTAYNEQFF.

This chain connects TRBV29-1 to TRBJ2-7; the match to TRBD1 covers 7 bases. Germline assignment: CDR1 SQVTM and CDR2 ANQGSEA. The CDR3 has 14 residues. V shed 7 bases and J 0 bases; nucleotides not matched to a gene: 9. The CDR3 DNA reads TGCAGCGCGAGAGGGACAGTCGACTCCTACGAGCAGTACTTC. It codes for CSARGTVDSYEQYF.

The rearrangement links TRBV30 to TRBJ1-5; a weak D match, TRBD1 (5 bases). Germline V gene sequence: CDR1 GTSNPN, CDR2 SVGIG (reference sequence). Trimming pared 1 base from V and 4 bases from J, leaving 11 bases between. This CDR3 contains 14 residues. CDR3 amino acids: CAWSGQGGNQPQHF. The CDR3 nucleotides are TGTGCCTGGAGTGGGCAGGGAGGGAATCAGCCCCAGCATTTT.

The chain's CDR3 is CASSVWGDQPQHF. CDR3 in DNA: TGCGCCAGCAGCGTCTGGGGGGACCAGCCCCAGCATTTT. The rearrangement uses TRBV5-1 and TRBJ1-5, with D tentatively TRBD1 (5 bases). Germline loops: CDR1 SGHRS, CDR2 YFSETQ. The ends were cut back, 4 bases at V and 7 bases at J, with 12 bases in the middle. CDR3 length equals 13 residues.

The chain links TRBV12-5 to TRBJ1-2, with D possibly matching TRBD1 (5 bases). CDR1 is LGHNT, CDR2 FRNRAP, per germline. Trimming left V 6 bases short and J 2 bases short, with 22 bases between. CDR3 length: 17 residues. The DNA for the CDR3 is TGTGCTAGTGGGACGAGAGGGTGGGGCGCTCCAAACTATGGCTACACCTTC. It yields the protein CASGTRGWGAPNYGYTF.

The V gene is TRBV27, the J gene TRBJ1-2; 7 positions agree with TRBD1. There are 14 residues in the CDR3. From germline, CDR1 is MNHEY and CDR2 SMNVEV (reference sequence). Unmatched junction bases numbered 12, after V lost 6 bases and J lost 8 bases. The CDR3 DNA follows: TGTGCCAGCAGCTCCGGACAGGCCCTCTGGGGCTACACCTTC. Translating gives CASSSGQALWGYTF.

DNA for the CDR3: TGTGCCAGCACGAGCAGCATGAACACTGAAGCTTTCTTT. Translating gives CASTSSMNTEAFF. This chain links TRBV28 with TRBJ1-1; no clear D gene. Germline V CDR1 and CDR2: MDHEN, SYDVKM. This CDR3 has 13 amino acids. Trimming took 7 bases from V and 0 from J, leaving 9 bases between them.

The chain recombines TRBV28 with TRBJ2-2, with 9 bases lining up with TRBD2. The CDR3 length is 14 residues. V shed 2 bases, J shed 5 bases, and the junction held 0 bases outside the gene matches. In germline, CDR1 is MDHEN, CDR2 SYDVKM. CDR3 in DNA: TGTGCCAGCAGTTTAACTAGCGGGACCGGGGAGCTGTTTTTT. It yields the protein CASSLTSGTGELFF.

The CDR3: CASLTRGNEQFF. CDR3 coding DNA: TGTGCCAGCCTGACTCGGGGCAATGAGCAGTTCTTC. The V and J genes are TRBV6-5 and TRBJ2-1, with a tentative D call TRBD2 (5 bases). The CDR3 length is 12 residues. V lost 8 bases to trimming and J lost 6 bases, with 11 bases between them. Germline V gives CDR1 MNHEY, CDR2 SVGAGI.

The chain combines TRBV10-3 with TRBJ1-5; D is perhaps TRBD1 (5 bases). Germline CDR1 and CDR2: ENHRY and SYGVKD. Trimming removed 6 bases from V and 3 bases from J, with 12 bases in between. The CDR3 is 14 residues long. This CDR3 reads CAIRGVGNNQPQHF. The CDR3 DNA reads as TGTGCCATCAGGGGGGTTGGGAACAATCAGCCCCAGCATTTT.

The chain employs TRBV27 and TRBJ1-6; no firm D call. CDR3 length equals 14 residues. V was shortened by 7 bases and J by 7 bases, with 14 bases between the two germline ends. Germline V gene lookup returns CDR1 MNHEY and CDR2 SMNVEV (reference sequence). The CDR3 DNA is TGTGCCAGCATGATCCGGGAAAGCAATTCACCCCTCCACTTT. Protein sequence: CASMIRESNSPLHF.